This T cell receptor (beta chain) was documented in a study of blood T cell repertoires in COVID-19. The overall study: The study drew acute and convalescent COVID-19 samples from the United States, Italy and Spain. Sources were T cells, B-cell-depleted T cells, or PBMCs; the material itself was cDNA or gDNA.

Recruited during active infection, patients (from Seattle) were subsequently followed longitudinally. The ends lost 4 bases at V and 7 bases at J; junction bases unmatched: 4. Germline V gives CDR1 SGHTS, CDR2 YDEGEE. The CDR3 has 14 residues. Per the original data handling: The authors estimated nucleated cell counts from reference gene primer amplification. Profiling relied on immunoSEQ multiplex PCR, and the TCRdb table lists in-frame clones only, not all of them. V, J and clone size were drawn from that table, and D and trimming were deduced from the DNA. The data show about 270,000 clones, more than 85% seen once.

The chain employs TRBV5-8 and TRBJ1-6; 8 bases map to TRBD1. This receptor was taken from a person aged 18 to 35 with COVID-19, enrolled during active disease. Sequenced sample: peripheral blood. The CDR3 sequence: CASSPGQGNSPLHF. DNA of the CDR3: TGTGCCAGCAGCCCCGGACAGGGAAATTCACCCCTCCACTTT. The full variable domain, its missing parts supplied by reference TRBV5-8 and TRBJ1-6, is EAGVTQSPTHLIKTRGQQATLRCSPISGHTSVYWYQQALGLGLQFLLWYDEGEERNRGNFPPRFSGRQFPNYSSELNVNALELEDSALYLCASSPGQGNSPLHFGNGTRLTVT.